This T cell receptor (beta chain) was sequenced during a study of T cell responses to AZD1222 COVID-19 vaccine. Study-level results: An increase in Spike-specific TCR breadth and depth was observed after two AZD1222 doses.

This clone was observed a few times. Its antigen is not identified. This CDR3 has 13 residues. Trimming removed 6 bases at V and 5 bases at J, with 11 bases between. The protocol was immunoSEQ multiplex PCR, while the TCRdb copy is restricted to in-frame clones and leaves out a portion. The sample carries about 190,000 clones, about 94% recorded once. The chain recombines TRBV23-1 with TRBJ2-1; possible D gene TRBD2, 6 bases. TRBV23-1 is given ORF status, its function remaining uncertain. This clonotype originated in an adult in good health. This material consisted of peripheral blood, taken on day 0 of AZD1222 vaccination. This CDR3 reads CASRLAPNNEQFF. As DNA, the CDR3 is TGCGCCAGCAGGCTAGCGCCCAACAATGAGCAGTTCTTC.